The 20 T cell receptor beta chains given below trace back to one sample, sequenced in a study of T-cell memory formation after mild COVID-19. MiXCR, run by TCRdb on the 5' RACE reads, gives a single entry per CDR3 protein. The sample lists 350,000 to 500,000 distinct CDR3 sequences, roughly 17% occurring once. The sample comprised PBMCs or a T cell subset sorted from them (not recorded which). These receptors all stem from a young man who had mild COVID-19 (a few samples of this study predate the infection). Cell type and time point are not known.

At least ten counts were recorded for this clonotype. This sequence joins TRBV20-1 and TRBJ1-5, with a tentative D call TRBD1 (6 bases). The CDR3 is 13 amino acids. The germline V gene encodes CDR1 DFQATT and CDR2 SNEGSKA (reference sequence). V was cut by 4 bases and J by 6 bases, with 13 bases left in between. The CDR3, as DNA: TGCAGTGCTACGCAGGGGCTCTCTCAGCCCCAGCATTTT. Translated, it gives CSATQGLSQPQHF.

The chain is built from TRBV7-6 and TRBJ2-5; 7 bases line up with TRBD2. V dropped 5 bases and J dropped 4; count of bases not matched to a gene: 7. Per germline, CDR1 SGHVS and CDR2 FNYEAQ. CDR3 length equals 14 residues. For the CDR3, the DNA is TGTGCCAGCAGCCTGGGGGGGTTCGCAGAGACCCAGTACTTC. Translating it yields CASSLGGFAETQYF.

The chain combines TRBV7-9 with TRBJ1-5; the match to TRBD1 covers 12 bases. The V and J ends lost 5 bases and 2 bases, in that order; junction bases with no gene match: 7. The V gene's germline CDR1 is SEHNR and CDR2 FQNEAQ (reference sequence). This CDR3 contains 17 residues. In nucleotides, the CDR3 is TGTGCCAGCAGCGGGGGACAGGGGGCGGGAGGCAATCAGCCCCAGCATTTT. Protein product: CASSGGQGAGGNQPQHF.

The table lists this clonotype with a few counts. The rearrangement uses TRBV10-3 and TRBJ2-5; TRBD1 might be the D (5 bases). The CDR3 is 12 residues long. Germline CDR1 reads ENHRY; CDR2 reads SYGVKD. Trimming left V 3 bases short and J 6 bases short, with 8 bases between. The CDR3 sequence is CAISDRVQTQYF. The DNA of the CDR3 is TGTGCCATCAGTGACAGGGTTCAGACCCAGTACTTC.

The J gene is TRBJ1-2, the V gene TRBV3-1; 7 bases map to TRBD1. The CDR3 sequence is 13 residues long. Trimming took 3 bases from V and 3 from J; bases not matched to a gene: 1. Germline V gene sequence: CDR1 LGHDT, CDR2 YNNKEL (reference sequence). CDR3 residues: CASSHQGDYGYTF. The CDR3, as DNA: TGTGCCAGCAGCCACCAGGGGGACTATGGCTACACCTTC. Variable domain in full (rest from reference TRBV3-1 and TRBJ1-2): DTAVSQTPKYLVTQMGNDKSIKCEQNLGHDTMYWYKQDSKKFLKIMFSYNNKELIINETVPNRFSPKSPDKAHLNLHINSLELGDSAVYFCASSHQGDYGYTFGSGTRLTVV.

This clonotype was seen a handful of times. This sequence joins TRBV6-5 and TRBJ1-1; no clear D. V was trimmed by 2 bases and J by 7 bases, leaving 14 bases between them. This CDR3 has 14 residues. In germline, CDR1 is MNHEY, CDR2 SVGAGI. The CDR3: CASSYEFFGSEAFF. The CDR3 nucleotides are TGTGCCAGCAGTTACGAGTTTTTCGGCAGTGAAGCTTTCTTT.

The chain is built from TRBV9 and TRBJ1-3; unclear D gene. Trimming pared 0 bases from V and 2 bases from J, leaving 12 bases between. The CDR3 is 16 amino acids. Germline assignment: CDR1 SGDLS and CDR2 YYNGEE. In DNA form, the CDR3 reads TGTGCCAGCAGCGTAGACCCGGGGAGCACTGGAAACACCATATATTTT. It yields the protein CASSVDPGSTGNTIYF.

This clonotype appeared many times. The rearrangement uses TRBV11-2 and TRBJ2-1; TRBD1 matches at 9 bases. The CDR3 length is 16 residues. Germline V gives CDR1 SGHAT, CDR2 FQNNGV. J lost 6 bases, V lost 5 bases, and 11 bases had no gene match. The CDR3 bases are TGTGCCAGCAGCCCAGGCCCCGGGACAGGGCTCAATGAGCAGTTCTTC. As protein: CASSPGPGTGLNEQFF.

V gene TRBV20-1 combines with J gene TRBJ2-5; no definite D call. This CDR3 region has 14 residues. In germline, CDR1 is DFQATT, CDR2 SNEGSKA (reference sequence). The germline V and J ends were trimmed by 0 bases and 2 bases, with 10 bases remaining between them. The DNA of the CDR3 is TGCAGTGCTAGAGATAGGCAGGAACAAGAGACCCAGTACTTC. Amino acids: CSARDRQEQETQYF.

This clonotype was detected a few times. The chain is built from TRBV2 and TRBJ2-2, with D perhaps matching TRBD2 (5 bases). The germline V and J ends were trimmed by 6 bases and 0 bases, with 11 bases remaining between them. The germline V gene has CDR1 SNHLY and CDR2 FYNNEI. This CDR3 has 15 amino acids. CDR3 amino acids: CASRRAASNTGELFF. The CDR3 bases are TGTGCCAGCAGGAGGGCCGCCTCGAACACCGGGGAGCTGTTTTTT.

The chain joins TRBV2 to TRBJ2-6; 7 bases map to TRBD1. CDR1 is SNHLY, CDR2 FYNNEI, per germline. V dropped 6 bases and J dropped 4; count of bases not matched to a gene: 18. This CDR3 is built from 19 residues. The CDR3 nucleotides are TGTGCCAGCAGCGCCTTACAGGGGTTTACTTGGGAGGGGGCCAACGTCCTGACTTTC. The encoded protein is CASSALQGFTWEGANVLTF.

This rearrangement joins TRBV5-6 to TRBJ1-1, with D maybe TRBD1 (5 bases). The CDR3 totals 13 residues. V was pared by 0 bases and J by 11 bases, with 14 bases between. The germline CDR1 and CDR2 sequences are SGHDT and YYEEEE. The CDR3 DNA is TGTGCCAGCAGCTTGGATAGGGGCTCGAAGGCTTTCTTT. This translates into CASSLDRGSKAFF.

The chain joins TRBV20-1 to TRBJ2-3, with 12 bases identical to TRBD2. Trimming cost V 4 bases and J 4 bases; bases outside gene matches: 6. The CDR3 spans 15 residues. Looked up from germline, CDR1 is DFQATT and CDR2 is SNEGSKA (reference sequence). CDR3 loop: CSAITSGGQADTQYF. DNA for the CDR3: TGCAGTGCTATCACTAGCGGGGGGCAGGCAGATACGCAGTATTTT.

There are a few counts of this clonotype. The chain uses TRBV20-1 and TRBJ2-7; maybe TRBD1 (5 bases). Trimming shortened V by 2 bases and J by 3 bases, and 8 bases separated the two germline ends. The length of the CDR3 is 12 residues. CDR1 is DFQATT, CDR2 SNEGSKA, per germline (reference sequence). CDR3 residues: CSARQGFYEQYV. For the CDR3, the DNA is TGCAGTGCTAGACAGGGATTCTACGAGCAGTACGTC.

The genes are TRBV5-4 and TRBJ1-4; possible D gene TRBD1, 5 bases. This CDR3 has 14 amino acids. Trimming stripped 6 bases from V and 6 bases from J, with 15 bases between. CDR1 is SGHNT and CDR2 is YYREEE in the germline V gene (reference sequence). The CDR3 loop is CASNQGPPDEKLFF. CDR3 bases: TGTGCCAGCAACCAGGGTCCGCCGGATGAAAAACTGTTTTTT.

The chain couples TRBV11-2 to TRBJ2-5; D unclear. CDR3 length equals 13 residues. V was shortened by 5 bases and J by 5 bases, with 12 bases between the two germline ends. CDR1 is SGHAT and CDR2 is FQNNGV in the germline V gene. The CDR3 spells CASSPIPMETQYF. As DNA, the CDR3 is TGTGCCAGCAGCCCGATCCCAATGGAGACCCAGTACTTC.

This chain links TRBV6-1 with TRBJ2-1; 9 positions agree with TRBD1. The junction had 21 bases not matched to a gene; V was cut back by 5 bases and J by 7 bases. This CDR3 has 19 amino acids. Germline assignment: CDR1 MNHNS and CDR2 SASEGT. The CDR3 loop reads CASSTTDKPGQGRVNEQFF. In DNA form, the CDR3 reads TGTGCCAGCAGTACGACAGATAAGCCGGGACAGGGACGCGTGAATGAGCAGTTCTTC.

The rearrangement joins TRBV20-1 to TRBJ1-3, with 9 bases identical to TRBD1. Per germline, CDR1 DFQATT and CDR2 SNEGSKA (reference sequence). This CDR3 has 17 residues. J gave up 2 bases and V 3 bases, and 11 bases lay outside the gene matches. The CDR3 here is CSARGRDRVGAGNTIYF. In nucleotides, the CDR3 is TGCAGTGCTAGGGGGAGGGACAGGGTCGGTGCTGGAAACACCATATATTTT.

The rearrangement joins TRBV29-1 to TRBJ1-4; D is perhaps TRBD1 (6 bases). The CDR3 is 12 residues long. Trimming removed 3 bases at V and 6 bases at J, with 8 bases between. Germline V CDR1 and CDR2: SQVTM, ANQGSEA. CDR3 nucleotide sequence: TGCAGCGTTGATGCAGGGGATGAAAAACTGTTTTTT. Encoded protein: CSVDAGDEKLFF.

CDR3 in amino acids: CSARGGQGVETQYF. CDR3 in DNA: TGCAGTGCTAGAGGGGGACAGGGTGTAGAGACCCAGTACTTC. The rearrangement joins TRBV20-1 to TRBJ2-5; 9 bases agree with TRBD1. The CDR3 runs to 14 residues. The V and J ends lost 1 base and 4 bases, in that order; junction bases with no gene match: 4. The germline V gene encodes CDR1 DFQATT and CDR2 SNEGSKA (reference sequence).